These 21 T cell receptor beta chains originate from one sample sequenced in a study of blood T cell repertoires in COVID-19 (dated by TCRdb to the early 2020s). Receptors were amplified or captured by the immunoSEQ multiplex PCR assay. This is the immuneACCESS table as TCRdb keeps it, with only in-frame sequences that have V and J called. A part of the clones is gone; compared with another copy, unresolved V genes explain less than half, and the rest is unexplained. The sample table records about 210,000 clones; around 80% of these occur just once. The ten top clones hold 7.5% to 9% of the sample. The sequenced sample consisted of peripheral blood. Source of these receptors: a woman aged 45-65 years with acute or convalescent COVID-19.

V usage is TRBV16 and J usage is TRBJ2-3, with 8 nucleotides matching TRBD1. V lost 4 bases, J lost 1 base, and 10 bases stayed unmatched. The germline CDR1 and CDR2 sequences are KGHSY and FQNENV. This CDR3 region has 17 residues. The CDR3 sequence is CASSPPSVTGGTDTQYF. CDR3 in DNA: TGTGCCAGCAGCCCCCCATCGGTGACAGGGGGCACAGATACGCAGTATTTT.

The chain couples TRBV15 to TRBJ1-4; no firm D call. The CDR3 spans 17 residues. The V gene lost 1 base and the J gene lost 8 bases, with 20 bases spanning the gap. Germline CDR1 and CDR2: LNHNV and YYDKDF (reference sequence). CDR3: CATSRATSGVPFEKLFF. Here the CDR3 DNA reads TGTGCCACCAGCAGAGCTACCTCCGGGGTACCTTTCGAAAAACTGTTTTTT.

This rearrangement joins TRBV24-1 to TRBJ2-2; possible D gene TRBD2, 5 bases. The ends were cut back, 8 bases at V and 4 bases at J, with 10 bases in the middle. CDR1 and CDR2 (germline): KGHDR, SFDVKD. This CDR3 has 13 amino acids. CDR3 sequence reads: CATTKRGTGELFF. The CDR3 coding sequence is TGTGCCACCACCAAACGGGGCACCGGGGAGCTGTTTTTT.

The genes are TRBV30 and TRBJ1-6; 9 bases are a match to TRBD1. Germline CDR1 GTSNPN, CDR2 SVGIG (reference sequence). J lost 7 bases, V lost 2 bases, and 6 bases had no gene match. The CDR3 consists of 15 residues. CDR3: CAWSLRDRANSPLHF. As DNA, the CDR3 is TGTGCCTGGAGTCTCCGGGACAGGGCGAATTCACCCCTCCACTTT.

The chain links TRBV9 to TRBJ1-2; TRBD1 agrees at 9 bases. With V trimmed by 4 bases and J by 4 bases, 8 bases remained unmatched. This CDR3 is 15 amino acids long. Germline values: CDR1 SGDLS, CDR2 YYNGEE. CDR3 sequence: CASSPRTGAGYGYTF. The DNA for the CDR3 is TGTGCCAGCAGCCCTCGGACAGGGGCTGGCTATGGCTACACCTTC.

V gene TRBV11-2 combines with J gene TRBJ2-7; weak D call: TRBD1 (5 bases). The V and J ends lost 0 bases and 2 bases respectively, with 5 bases between them. In germline, CDR1 is SGHAT, CDR2 FQNNGV. The CDR3 length is 13 residues. The CDR3 spells CASSLDRAYEQYF. DNA for the CDR3: TGTGCCAGCAGCTTAGACAGGGCCTACGAGCAGTACTTC. The full variable domain, rest sourced from reference TRBV11-2 and TRBJ2-7, is EAGVAQSPRYKIIEKRQSVAFWCNPISGHATLYWYQQILGQGPKLLIQFQNNGVVDDSQLPKDRFSAERLKGVDSTLKIQPAKLEDSAVYLCASSLDRAYEQYFGPGTRLTVT.

This clone was seen a few times. The chain couples TRBV2 to TRBJ1-2; 11 bases fit TRBD1. This CDR3 is 14 amino acids long. CDR1 and CDR2 (germline): SNHLY, FYNNEI. Losses at the gene ends were 5 bases for V and 2 bases for J; bases not matched to a gene: 1. The CDR3 bases are TGTGCCAGCAGTTGGGACAGGGGGAACTATGGCTACACCTTC. This encodes CASSWDRGNYGYTF.

The chain combines TRBV6-5 with TRBJ1-5; D unclear. This CDR3 region has 13 residues. V was cut by 5 bases and J by 4 bases, with 9 bases left in between. Germline lookup yields CDR1 MNHEY and CDR2 SVGAGI. CDR3 sequence: CASSRDGNQPQHF. The CDR3 DNA follows: TGTGCCAGCAGTCGGGATGGTAATCAGCCCCAGCATTTT.

This sequence joins TRBV2 and TRBJ2-1, with TRBD2 matching over 10 bases. After removal of 5 bases from V and 8 bases from J, the junction contained 9 bases not matched to a gene. The CDR3 consists of 15 residues. Germline V gene lookup returns CDR1 SNHLY and CDR2 FYNNEI. The chain's CDR3 is CASSPVSGRRHEQFF. The CDR3 DNA reads as TGTGCCAGCAGTCCAGTTAGCGGGAGGCGCCATGAGCAGTTCTTC.

This chain connects TRBV15 to TRBJ1-4; 8 bases line up with TRBD1. Germline CDR1 reads LNHNV; CDR2 reads YYDKDF (reference sequence). The CDR3 contains 15 residues. V lost 5 bases and J lost 4; bases outside the gene matches: 6. CDR3 protein: CATSGGTGDNEKLFF. CDR3 DNA: TGTGCCACCAGCGGGGGGACAGGTGATAATGAAAAACTGTTTTTT.

The chain links TRBV9 to TRBJ2-1; 14 positions agree with TRBD2. The V segment lost 2 bases and the J segment 7 bases; nucleotides outside the gene matches: 5. Germline loops: CDR1 SGDLS, CDR2 YYNGEE. The CDR3 consists of 16 residues. CDR3 sequence: CASSVSGLAGGNEQFF. DNA for the CDR3: TGTGCCAGCAGCGTCTCTGGACTAGCGGGAGGTAATGAGCAGTTCTTC.

The V call is TRBV3-1 (or the pseudogene TRBV3-2), the J call TRBJ2-3; TRBD2 aligns across 9 bases. Germline trimming cut 8 bases from V and 2 bases from J; bases unmatched to any gene: 8. This CDR3 region has 15 residues. In germline, CDR1 is LGHDT, CDR2 YNNKEL (reference sequence). CDR3 in DNA: TGTGCCAGCTCATCAAGCGGGGGGATCACAGATACGCAGTATTTT. It specifies CASSSSGGITDTQYF.

The chain links TRBV3-1 (or the pseudogene TRBV3-2) to TRBJ2-3; D gene uncertain. V shed 1 base and J shed 2 bases, with 4 bases lying between them. Germline CDR1 LGHDT, CDR2 YNNKEL (reference sequence). The CDR3 has 13 amino acids. The CDR3 sequence is CASSQVNTDTQYF. The CDR3 DNA reads as TGTGCCAGCAGCCAAGTCAACACAGATACGCAGTATTTT.

The chain has TRBV3-1 (or the pseudogene TRBV3-2) and TRBJ1-5; no firm D call. Trimming took 1 base from V and 0 from J, leaving 7 bases between them. Per the germline V gene, CDR1 is LGHDT and CDR2 is YNNKEL (reference sequence). The CDR3 extends over 15 amino acids. The CDR3 protein is CASSQGPHSNQPQHF. The CDR3 DNA reads as TGTGCCAGCAGCCAAGGGCCGCATAGCAATCAGCCCCAGCATTTT.

The chain combines TRBV7-2 with TRBJ2-7, with a possible D match to TRBD1 (6 bases). Deletions cut 1 base from V and 0 bases from J, with 10 bases between. CDR1 is SGHTA, CDR2 FQGNSA, per germline. This CDR3 is built from 15 residues. The CDR3 DNA follows: TGTGCCAGCAGCTTAGATCCGGACAGCTCCTACGAGCAGTACTTC. Protein sequence: CASSLDPDSSYEQYF.

This chain joins TRBV5-8 and TRBJ2-7; 9 bases match TRBD2. There are 14 residues in the CDR3. Per the germline V gene, CDR1 is SGHTS and CDR2 is YDEGEE. With V trimmed by 4 bases and J by 0 bases, 2 bases remained unmatched. The CDR3 coding sequence is TGTGCCAGCAGCCGTAGCGGGAGCTCCTACGAGCAGTACTTC. Encoded protein: CASSRSGSSYEQYF.

The rearrangement joins TRBV6-5 to TRBJ2-1; tentatively, D is TRBD2 (6 bases). Trimming removed 5 bases from V and 5 bases from J, with 10 bases in between. The germline gives CDR1 MNHEY, CDR2 SVGAGI. This CDR3 is 13 amino acids long. In DNA form, the CDR3 reads TGTGCCAGCAGTATGCGGGGCGACAATGAGCAGTTCTTC. It encodes CASSMRGDNEQFF.

V gene TRBV19 combines with J gene TRBJ2-3; tentatively, D is TRBD2 (5 bases). CDR1 and CDR2 from the germline V gene are LNHDA and SQIVND (reference sequence). The CDR3 covers 15 residues. Trimming shortened V by 3 bases and J by 3 bases, and 13 bases separated the two germline ends. The CDR3: CASSIPGKGTDTQYF. The DNA of the CDR3 is TGTGCCAGTAGTATCCCCGGGAAGGGAACAGATACGCAGTATTTT.

This rearrangement joins TRBV2 to TRBJ1-1, with 10 bases identical to TRBD1. This CDR3 contains 16 residues. Germline V CDR1 and CDR2: SNHLY, FYNNEI. Trimming took 11 bases from V and 6 from J; bases not matched to a gene: 18. CDR3 in amino acids: CACQRQGALNYAEAFF. CDR3 DNA sequence: TGTGCCTGCCAAAGACAGGGGGCGCTGAACTACGCTGAAGCTTTCTTT. Using reference TRBV2 and TRBJ1-1 for the parts outside the CDR3, the full variable domain is EPEVTQTPSHQVTQMGQEVILRCVPISNHLYFYWYRQILGQKVEFLVSFYNNEISEKSEIFDDQFSVERPDGSNFTLKIRSTKLEDSAMYFCACQRQGALNYAEAFFGQGTRLTVV.

The chain joins TRBV19 to TRBJ1-1; possibly TRBD1 for D (6 bases). The CDR3 covers 15 residues. Germline V gene sequence: CDR1 LNHDA, CDR2 SQIVND (reference sequence). V was cut by 9 bases and J by 0 bases, with 17 bases left in between. The CDR3 nucleotides read TGTGCCAGCCTGCCTTCAGGGGACATGAACACTGAAGCTTTCTTT. It yields the protein CASLPSGDMNTEAFF. The full variable domain, in which reference TRBV19 and TRBJ1-1 provide the parts outside the CDR3, is DGGITQSPKYLFRKEGQNVTLSCEQNLNHDAMYWYRQDPGQGLRLIYYSQIVNDFQKGDIAEGYSVSREKKESFPLTVTSAQKNPTAFYLCASLPSGDMNTEAFFGQGTRLTVV.

This clone was seen a single time. The chain carries TRBV18 and TRBJ2-1; TRBD1 agrees at 8 bases. Losses at the gene ends were 2 bases for V and 2 bases for J; bases not matched to a gene: 11. Germline lookup yields CDR1 KGHSH and CDR2 LQKENI. The CDR3 consists of 18 residues. CDR3 DNA sequence: TGTGCCAGCTCACCATTCACTTTCGGGACAGGTGCCTACAATGAGCAGTTCTTC. It codes for CASSPFTFGTGAYNEQFF.